The 3 T cell receptor beta chains below were found in one sample sequenced in a study of T cell responses to AZD1222 COVID-19 vaccine. Clones were sequenced by immunoSEQ multiplex PCR, and TCRdb holds only the in-frame ones, with some missing. The repertoire includes 180,000 or so clones, 92% of them detected once, and approximately 1.3% sits in the top ten. Sequencing used peripheral blood, obtained 28 days after the second AZD1222 dose. The receptors come from an adult who received the AZD1222 COVID-19 vaccine.

The chain uses TRBV7-9 and TRBJ2-5; perhaps TRBD1 as D (6 bases). The length of the CDR3 is 13 residues. The germline gives CDR1 SEHNR, CDR2 FQNEAQ (reference sequence). V was shortened by 4 bases and J by 5 bases, with 11 bases between the two germline ends. Written as DNA, the CDR3 is TGTGCCAGCAGCTCCACAGGGTCCGAGACCCAGTACTTC. Translation: CASSSTGSETQYF.

The chain has TRBV6-5 and TRBJ2-1; 16 bases align to TRBD2. This CDR3 has 16 amino acids. Germline CDR1 MNHEY, CDR2 SVGAGI. After removal of 4 bases from V and 10 bases from J, the junction contained 7 bases not matched to a gene. CDR3 loop: CASSSPGLAGGGEQFF. CDR3 DNA sequence: TGTGCCAGCAGTTCCCCGGGACTAGCGGGGGGGGGAGAGCAGTTCTTC.

The genes are TRBV4-1 and TRBJ2-7; D unresolved. The CDR3 is 16 amino acids. V shed 2 bases and J shed 3 bases, with 17 bases lying between them. In germline, CDR1 is MGHRA, CDR2 YSYEKL. CDR3 residues: CASSQPGKGTNYEQYF. The CDR3 DNA reads TGCGCCAGCAGCCAACCTGGGAAGGGCACTAACTACGAGCAGTACTTC.